The 32 T cell receptor beta chains listed next were all sequenced from one sample in a study of blood T cells in healthy people across ages. Primers used in a second PCR of about 7 to 11 cycles were a sample-barcoded 5' primer and a J-beta primer mix. TCRdb itself ran the 5' RACE reads through MiXCR, one entry per CDR3 protein. In the table there are about 540,000 distinct CDR3 sequences, less than 25% of which are singletons. These data were also reused for a study on T cells of mothers and their children.

Sequencing was carried out using blood. All receptors derive from a boy between 5 and 17 years old in good health.

This chain connects TRBV7-6 to TRBJ1-1; D ambiguous. Trimming took off 2 bases at V and 3 bases at J, with 13 bases between the two ends. This CDR3 contains 15 residues. CDR1 and CDR2 from the germline V gene are SGHVS and FNYEAQ. The CDR3 bases are TGTGCCAGCAGCTTAAAGCCTTGGTGGGACACTGAAGCTTTCTTT. Encoded protein: CASSLKPWWDTEAFF.

This clonotype has more than one count but fewer than ten. V is TRBV7-9 and J is TRBJ1-1, with D possibly matching TRBD1 (6 bases). Germline loops: CDR1 SEHNR, CDR2 FQNEAQ (reference sequence). Trimming left V 2 bases short and J 3 bases short, with 13 bases between. This CDR3 contains 15 residues. The CDR3 sequence is CASSLNRGADTEAFF. In nucleotides, the CDR3 is TGTGCCAGCAGCTTAAATAGGGGGGCGGACACTGAAGCTTTCTTT.

About this clonotype: A much larger clone differs by one base, so this may be a read error. The chain combines TRBV3-1 with TRBJ1-1; D ambiguous. The CDR3 spans 14 residues. Germline CDR1 and CDR2: LGHDT and YNNKEL (reference sequence). CDR3 residues: CDSSHQQSRRGAFF. The CDR3 nucleotides are TGTGACAGCAGCCACCAGCAATCTAGACGGGGAGCTTTCTTT.

The V call is TRBV6-2 or TRBV6-3, the J call TRBJ2-3; D possibly corresponds to TRBD2 (7 bases). Germline CDR1 reads MNHEY; CDR2 reads SVGEGT. This CDR3 is built from 17 residues. V dropped 4 bases and J dropped 3 bases, with 20 bases sitting between them. The CDR3 DNA is TGTGCCAGCAGTTTGAGAAGGAACAGGGAGGGGACAGATACGCAGTATTTT. It codes for CASSLRRNREGTDTQYF.

Only a few counts were recorded for this clonotype. In DNA form, the CDR3 reads TGTGCCAGCAGCTTAGGAGGTCAGGGAGGCTCACCCCTCCACTTT. Amino acids: CASSLGGQGGSPLHF. The chain carries TRBV7-2 and TRBJ1-6, with D maybe TRBD1 (5 bases). The ends were cut back, 1 base at V and 10 bases at J, with 14 bases in the middle. The germline V gene has CDR1 SGHTA and CDR2 FQGNSA. This CDR3 comprises 15 residues.

This chain joins TRBV6-2 or TRBV6-3 and TRBJ1-1, with D hard to call. With 2 bases removed from V and 0 bases from J, the gap between germline ends came to 7 bases. There are 14 residues in the CDR3. From germline, CDR1 is MNHEY and CDR2 SVGEGT. CDR3 sequence (DNA): TGTGCCAGCAGTTACGGATCCGTGAACACTGAAGCTTTCTTT. Encoded protein: CASSYGSVNTEAFF.

The rearrangement uses TRBV27 and TRBJ2-5; perhaps TRBD2 as D (5 bases). Germline V lookup: CDR1 MNHEY, CDR2 SMNVEV (reference sequence). The CDR3 loop spans 14 amino acids. Trimming removed 7 bases at V and 6 bases at J, with 18 bases between. This CDR3 reads CASTPSGSFQTQYF. The CDR3 DNA reads as TGTGCCAGCACCCCCTCGGGGTCCTTCCAGACCCAGTACTTC.

This clonotype was counted only a few times. V usage is TRBV14 and J usage is TRBJ1-2, with D uncertain. Trimming shortened V by 3 bases and J by 8 bases, and 19 bases separated the two germline ends. The V gene's germline CDR1 is SGHDN and CDR2 FVKESK. The CDR3 length is 15 residues. The CDR3 DNA reads as TGTGCCAGCAGCCAGGTTCAGGCCGCCTTTGAGGGCTACACCTTC. Protein sequence: CASSQVQAAFEGYTF.

The V and J genes are TRBV4-3 and TRBJ1-2; D gene unclear. The CDR3 is 14 amino acids. V lost 0 bases and J lost 5, with 10 bases in between. Germline loops: CDR1 LGHNA, CDR2 YSLEER. CDR3 sequence reads: CASSQDRELYGYTF. DNA for the CDR3: TGCGCCAGCAGCCAAGACCGGGAATTATATGGCTACACCTTC.

The chain carries TRBV29-1 and TRBJ2-7; D unresolved. Germline values: CDR1 SQVTM, CDR2 ANQGSEA. CDR3 length: 11 residues. V lost 5 bases to trimming and J lost 2 bases, with 7 bases between them. The CDR3 loop is CSVPRTYEQYF. The CDR3 DNA sequence: TGCAGCGTTCCCAGGACCTACGAGCAGTACTTC.

This clonotype was seen a handful of times. The V and J genes are TRBV6-5 and TRBJ2-4; D may be TRBD1 (5 bases). Per germline, CDR1 MNHEY and CDR2 SVGAGI. Trimming cost V 0 bases and J 0 bases, with 6 bases left between them. CDR3 length: 15 amino acids. CDR3 residues: CASSYSQGAKNIQYF. Written as DNA, the CDR3 is TGTGCCAGCAGTTACTCGCAGGGAGCCAAAAACATTCAGTACTTC.

The J gene is TRBJ2-5, the V gene TRBV6-5; possible D gene TRBD2, 5 bases. The assigned J gene may be wrong: the sequence end matches TRBJ2-7 better. This CDR3 is 13 amino acids long. Per germline, CDR1 MNHEY and CDR2 SVGAGI. The CDR3 DNA reads TGTGCCAGCAGTTACTCGGGAGACTACGAGCAGTACTTC. This translates into CASSYSGDYEQYF.

Remarks on this clonotype: No conserved phenylalanine or tryptophan is present at the end of the CDR3, so a read error is the likely explanation. The chain recombines TRBV4-3 with TRBJ2-3, with TRBD2 matching 14 bases. The J segment lost 6 bases and the V segment lost 4 bases, leaving 15 bases of the junction unmatched. Germline V CDR1 and CDR2: LGHNA, YSLEER. The CDR3 loop spans 19 amino acids. The CDR3 DNA reads as TGCGCCAGCAGCCTTAACCCCTCCGGGACTAGCGGGAGAGTGGATACGCAGTATCTT. This translates into CASSLNPSGTSGRVDTQYL.

The chain joins TRBV28 to TRBJ2-3; TRBD1 is a possible D gene (6 bases). CDR3 length: 15 residues. Trimming stripped 2 bases from V and 4 bases from J, with 13 bases between. Germline V gene lookup returns CDR1 MDHEN and CDR2 SYDVKM. The CDR3 sequence is CASSLGAGVADTQYF. DNA of the CDR3: TGTGCCAGCAGTTTAGGGGCAGGGGTGGCAGATACGCAGTATTTT.

In its sample, this clonotype was seen a few times. This chain connects TRBV7-9 to TRBJ2-7; D gene ambiguous. CDR1 and CDR2 from the germline V gene are SEHNR and FQNEAQ (reference sequence). The CDR3 has 15 amino acids. The V gene lost 5 bases and the J gene lost 4 bases, with 18 bases spanning the gap. CDR3: CASSPQSGALYEQYF. The CDR3 region has the DNA TGTGCCAGCAGCCCACAGTCGGGCGCGTTATACGAGCAGTACTTC.

CDR3 nucleotides: TGTGCCAGCAGCGTAGGGGGCCGCTCTATGACTTTC. Amino acid sequence: CASSVGGRSMTF. The J gene is TRBJ2-6, the V gene TRBV9; D might be TRBD1 (5 bases). This CDR3 contains 12 residues. The germline V gene has CDR1 SGDLS and CDR2 YYNGEE. Trimming took off 0 bases at V and 17 bases at J, with 12 bases between the two ends. The entire variable domain, with the rest obtained from reference TRBV9 and TRBJ2-6, is as follows: DSGVTQTPKHLITATGQRVTLRCSPRSGDLSVYWYQQSLDQGLQFLIQYYNGEERAKGNILERFSAQQFPDLHSELNLSSLELGDSALYFCASSVGGRSMTFGAGSRLTVL.

The chain recombines TRBV29-1 with TRBJ2-1; 12 nucleotides line up with TRBD1. This CDR3 is built from 19 residues. J lost 3 bases, V lost 5 bases, and 17 bases had no gene match. CDR1 and CDR2 (germline): SQVTM, ANQGSEA. DNA for the CDR3: TGCAGCGTTATATCGGGACAGGGGGCGACTAACGGAGTCTACAATGAGCAGTTCTTC. Translation: CSVISGQGATNGVYNEQFF.

This sequence joins TRBV9 and TRBJ2-7; tentative D call: TRBD2 (5 bases). This CDR3 has 15 amino acids. CDR1 and CDR2 from the germline V gene are SGDLS and YYNGEE. Deletions cut 0 bases from V and 3 bases from J, with 13 bases between. The CDR3 reads CASSVVSGPLYEQYF. The DNA for the CDR3 is TGTGCCAGCAGCGTAGTAAGCGGACCACTCTACGAGCAGTACTTC.

On this clonotype: Its ends do not fully match the called genes, so a read error is possible. The rearrangement joins TRBV4-1 to TRBJ2-5; no clear D. From germline, CDR1 is MGHRA and CDR2 YSYEKL. The CDR3 spans 15 residues. The CDR3 nucleotides are TGCGCCAGCAGCCAAGTTACTGCGTACCAAGAGACCCAGCACTTC. Encoded protein: CASSQVTAYQETQHF.

The V call is TRBV6-5, the J call TRBJ2-4; no clear D. The CDR3 consists of 17 residues. CDR1 MNHEY and CDR2 SVGAGI come from the germline V gene. V shed 5 bases and J shed 0 bases, with 17 bases lying between them. The chain's CDR3 is CASSLTQYYLAKNIQYF. For the CDR3, the DNA is TGTGCCAGCAGTCTCACACAATATTATCTAGCCAAAAACATTCAGTACTTC.

This clonotype was seen more than once but under ten times. The J gene is TRBJ2-1, the V gene TRBV27, with 10 bases that match TRBD2. Germline CDR1 MNHEY, CDR2 SMNVEV (reference sequence). The CDR3 sequence is 14 residues long. V lost 6 bases to trimming and J lost 7 bases; unmatched junction nucleotides: 6. The CDR3 sequence is CASSGLADRNEQFF. The CDR3 region has the DNA TGTGCCAGCAGCGGACTAGCGGATCGAAATGAGCAGTTCTTC.

The chain uses TRBV4-1 and TRBJ1-4; D is undetermined. Germline-derived CDR1 and CDR2 are MGHRA and YSYEKL. The V gene lost 0 bases and the J gene lost 7 bases, with 9 bases spanning the gap. This CDR3 has 14 residues. The DNA of the CDR3 is TGCGCCAGCAGCCAAGATGCCAGGTCTGAAAAACTGTTTTTT. Protein: CASSQDARSEKLFF.

The V call is TRBV2, the J call TRBJ2-7; possibly TRBD1 for D (5 bases). V was shortened by 7 bases and J by 0 bases, with 16 bases between the two germline ends. CDR3 size: 15 residues. CDR1 and CDR2 from the germline V gene are SNHLY and FYNNEI. The CDR3 reads CASTVQGVISYEQYF. DNA for the CDR3: TGTGCCAGCACCGTCCAGGGTGTGATCTCCTACGAGCAGTACTTC.

This clonotype was counted between two and nine times. The V and J genes are TRBV7-2 and TRBJ2-1, with 7 bases that match TRBD2. This CDR3 has 16 residues. V shed 5 bases, J shed 0 bases, and the junction held 7 bases outside the gene matches. In germline, CDR1 is SGHTA, CDR2 FQGNSA. In DNA, the CDR3 is TGTGCCAGCAGCGTATACGGGGGGACCTCCTACAATGAGCAGTTCTTC. It codes for CASSVYGGTSYNEQFF. Supplemented by reference TRBV7-2 and TRBJ2-1, the full variable domain reads GAGVSQSPSNKVTEKGKDVELRCDPISGHTALYWYRQSLGQGLEFLIYFQGNSAPDKSGLPSDRFSAERTGGSVSTLTIQRTQQEDSAVYLCASSVYGGTSYNEQFFGPGTRLTVL.

V gene TRBV7-3 combines with J gene TRBJ2-7, with 13 bases lining up with TRBD2. V was clipped by 5 bases and J by 4 bases; unmatched bases: 8. Germline assignment: CDR1 SGHTA and CDR2 FQGTGA. This CDR3 has 16 residues. The CDR3 loop is CASSPKGLAGPYEQYF. CDR3 coding DNA: TGTGCCAGCAGCCCGAAGGGACTAGCGGGGCCATACGAGCAGTACTTC.

This clonotype was seen only a few times. Germline and junction disagree at one end, which may indicate a read error. The rearrangement joins TRBV27 to TRBJ2-5, with TRBD2 matching over 8 bases. CDR3 size: 17 residues. Germline CDR1 and CDR2: MNHEY and SMNVEV (reference sequence). CDR3 sequence reads: CTSSLTRAGVAKETQYF. The DNA for the CDR3 is TGTACCAGCAGTTTGACCCGAGCGGGAGTAGCCAAAGAGACCCAGTACTTC.

V is TRBV20-1 and J is TRBJ1-6; TRBD1 is a possible D gene (5 bases). V was trimmed by 0 bases and J by 7 bases, leaving 10 bases between them. Germline V gene data show CDR1 as DFQATT and CDR2 as SNEGSKA (reference sequence). The CDR3 totals 14 residues. CDR3 amino acids: CSARDAGYNSPLHF. The CDR3 DNA follows: TGCAGTGCTAGAGACGCAGGGTACAATTCACCCCTCCACTTT.

This chain connects TRBV7-8 to TRBJ1-2, with 10 bases fitting TRBD1. The junction had 5 bases not matched to a gene; V was cut back by 0 bases and J by 4 bases. In germline, CDR1 is SGHVS, CDR2 FQNEAQ. The CDR3 has 16 amino acids. CDR3 sequence reads: CASSLADRGVSYGYTF. CDR3 coding DNA: TGTGCCAGCAGCTTAGCGGACAGGGGGGTCTCCTATGGCTACACCTTC.

This sequence joins TRBV27 and TRBJ2-1; 9 nucleotides agree with TRBD2. V trimming: 7 bases; J trimming: 1 base; junction bases outside the gene matches: 2. Per germline, CDR1 MNHEY and CDR2 SMNVEV (reference sequence). The length of the CDR3 is 14 residues. CDR3 region: CASNLAGSYNEQFF. The CDR3 DNA reads TGTGCCAGCAACCTAGCGGGATCCTACAATGAGCAGTTCTTC.

The V gene is TRBV28, the J gene TRBJ1-1; 7 bases align to TRBD1. The length of the CDR3 is 13 residues. V was pared by 5 bases and J by 6 bases, with 6 bases of the junction left unmatched. CDR1 MDHEN and CDR2 SYDVKM come from the germline V gene. The CDR3 here is CASSPPGGPEAFF. CDR3 nucleotides: TGTGCCAGCAGTCCCCCAGGGGGTCCTGAAGCTTTCTTT.

This clonotype came up a few times. One junction end does not reproduce the germline sequence, and a read error may be involved. V usage is TRBV6-2 or TRBV6-3 and J usage is TRBJ2-5; 8 nucleotides match TRBD2. The CDR3 extends over 16 amino acids. Germline values: CDR1 MNHEY, CDR2 SVGEGT. The CDR3, as DNA: TGTACCAGCAGGCATCGACTAGCGCCTTCCCAAGAGACCCAGTACTTC. It is translated as CTSRHRLAPSQETQYF.

CDR3 nucleotides: TGCAGTGCCAACAAGGCGGCGGCGAACACTGAAGCTTTCTTT. Protein product: CSANKAAANTEAFF. The V gene is TRBV20-1, the J gene TRBJ1-1; the D is unclear. V lost 6 bases and J lost 1, with 15 bases in between. Germline assignment: CDR1 DFQATT and CDR2 SNEGSKA (reference sequence). The CDR3 consists of 14 residues.